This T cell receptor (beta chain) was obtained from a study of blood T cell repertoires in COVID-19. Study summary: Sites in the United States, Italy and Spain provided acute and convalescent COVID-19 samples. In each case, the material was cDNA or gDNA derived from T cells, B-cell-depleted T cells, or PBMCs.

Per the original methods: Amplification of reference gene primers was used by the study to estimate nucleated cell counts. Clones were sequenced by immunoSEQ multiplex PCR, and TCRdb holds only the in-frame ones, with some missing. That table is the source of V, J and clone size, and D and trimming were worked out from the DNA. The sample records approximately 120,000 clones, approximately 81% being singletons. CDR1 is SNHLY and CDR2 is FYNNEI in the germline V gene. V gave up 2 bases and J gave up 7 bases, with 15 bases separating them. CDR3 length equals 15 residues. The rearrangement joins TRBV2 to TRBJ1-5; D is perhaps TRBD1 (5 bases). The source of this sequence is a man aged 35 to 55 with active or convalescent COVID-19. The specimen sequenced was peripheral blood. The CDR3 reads CASSEPQGSGQPQHF. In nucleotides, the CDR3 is TGTGCCAGCAGTGAACCTCAGGGATCAGGGCAGCCCCAGCATTTT.